This section outlines one TCR beta chain sequence together with its context. V shed 4 bases and J shed 7 bases, with 15 bases lying between them. CDR1 is SGHNT, CDR2 YYREEE, per germline (reference sequence). This CDR3 contains 15 residues. The TCR library protocol was used to attach unique molecular identifiers. These identifiers were attached to individual cDNA molecules. TCRdb called the 5' RACE reads again in MiXCR, with one record for every CDR3 protein. The data contain more than 70,000 distinct CDR3 sequences, around 10% of them singletons. The data stem from a study of early T cells in non-severe SARS-CoV-2 infection.

This clonotype was obtained from an adult who was a healthcare worker with PCR-confirmed SARS-CoV-2 infection or an uninfected control (not recorded which). The input for sequencing was whole blood, taken at baseline. The chain is built from TRBV5-4 and TRBJ1-6; perhaps TRBD1 as D (5 bases). CDR3 region: CASSATGTINSPLHF. CDR3 DNA sequence: TGTGCCAGCAGCGCTACCGGGACGATAAATTCACCCCTCCACTTT.